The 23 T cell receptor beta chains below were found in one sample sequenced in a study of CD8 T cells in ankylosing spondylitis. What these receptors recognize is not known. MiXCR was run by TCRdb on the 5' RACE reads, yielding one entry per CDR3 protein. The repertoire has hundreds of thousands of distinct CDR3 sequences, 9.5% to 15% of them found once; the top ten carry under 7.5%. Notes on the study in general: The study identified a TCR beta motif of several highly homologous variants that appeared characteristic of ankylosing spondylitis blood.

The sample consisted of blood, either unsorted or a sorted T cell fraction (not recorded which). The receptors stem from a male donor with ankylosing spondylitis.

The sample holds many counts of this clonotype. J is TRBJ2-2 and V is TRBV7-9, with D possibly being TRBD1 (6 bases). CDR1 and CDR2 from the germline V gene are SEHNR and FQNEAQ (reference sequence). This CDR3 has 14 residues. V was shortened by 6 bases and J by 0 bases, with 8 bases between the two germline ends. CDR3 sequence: CASRQGTNTGELFF. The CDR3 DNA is TGTGCCAGCAGACAGGGAACGAACACCGGGGAGCTGTTTTTT.

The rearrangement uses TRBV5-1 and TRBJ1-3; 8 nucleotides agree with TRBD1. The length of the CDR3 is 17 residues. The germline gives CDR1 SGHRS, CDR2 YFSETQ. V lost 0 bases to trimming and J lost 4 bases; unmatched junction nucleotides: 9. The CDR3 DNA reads TGCGCCAGCAGCTTGGATGGACAGGGATTGCGCGGAAACACCATATATTTT. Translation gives CASSLDGQGLRGNTIYF.

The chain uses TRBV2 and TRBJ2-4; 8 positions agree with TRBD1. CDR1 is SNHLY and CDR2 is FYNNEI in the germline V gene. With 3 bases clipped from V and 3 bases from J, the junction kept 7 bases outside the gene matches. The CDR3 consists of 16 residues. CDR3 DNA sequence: TGTGCCAGCAGTGATGAGGCAGGGGGCGGCAAAAACATTCAGTACTTC. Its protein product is CASSDEAGGGKNIQYF.

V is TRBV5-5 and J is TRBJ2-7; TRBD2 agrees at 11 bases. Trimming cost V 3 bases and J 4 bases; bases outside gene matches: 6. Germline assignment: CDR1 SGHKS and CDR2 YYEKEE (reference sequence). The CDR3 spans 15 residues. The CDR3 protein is CASSWGTSGLYEQYV. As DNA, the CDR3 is TGTGCCAGCAGCTGGGGGACTAGCGGCCTTTACGAGCAGTACGTC.

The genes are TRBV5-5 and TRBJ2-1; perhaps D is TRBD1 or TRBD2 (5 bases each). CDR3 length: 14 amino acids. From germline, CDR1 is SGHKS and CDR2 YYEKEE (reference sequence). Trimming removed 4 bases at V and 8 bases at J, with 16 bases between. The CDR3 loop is CASSPGTLGDEQFF. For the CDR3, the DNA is TGTGCCAGCAGCCCCGGGACCCTCGGCGATGAGCAGTTCTTC.

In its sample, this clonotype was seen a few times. The CDR3 spells CASSFSMRVEAFF. The CDR3 DNA follows: TGTGCCAGCAGCTTCTCAATGAGGGTTGAAGCTTTCTTT. V gene TRBV7-9 combines with J gene TRBJ1-1; D gene uncertain. The V end lost 3 bases, the J end lost 7 bases, and 12 bases lay between the germline ends. Per germline, CDR1 SEHNR and CDR2 FQNEAQ (reference sequence). CDR3 length: 13 amino acids.

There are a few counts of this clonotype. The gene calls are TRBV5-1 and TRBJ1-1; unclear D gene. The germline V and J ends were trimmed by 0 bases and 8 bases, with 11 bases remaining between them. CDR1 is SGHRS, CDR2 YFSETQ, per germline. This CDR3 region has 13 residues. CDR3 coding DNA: TGCGCCAGCAGCTTGGCCAGTAAGGTAGAAGCTTTCTTT. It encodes CASSLASKVEAFF.

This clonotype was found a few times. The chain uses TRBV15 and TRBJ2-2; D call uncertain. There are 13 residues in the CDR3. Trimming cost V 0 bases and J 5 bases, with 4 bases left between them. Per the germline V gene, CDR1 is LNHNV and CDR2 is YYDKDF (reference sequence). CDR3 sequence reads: CATSREVTGELFF. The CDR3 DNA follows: TGTGCCACCAGCAGAGAAGTTACCGGGGAGCTGTTTTTT.

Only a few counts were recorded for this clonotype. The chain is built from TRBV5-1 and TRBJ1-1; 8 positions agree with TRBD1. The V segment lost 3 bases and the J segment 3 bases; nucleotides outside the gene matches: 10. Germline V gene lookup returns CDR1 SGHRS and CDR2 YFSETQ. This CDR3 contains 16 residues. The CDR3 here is CASSWGQDEVDTEAFF. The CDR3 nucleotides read TGCGCCAGCAGCTGGGGACAGGATGAGGTGGACACTGAAGCTTTCTTT.

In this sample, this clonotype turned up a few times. The CDR3 reads CASSGTGGAYGYTF. The CDR3, as DNA: TGTGCCAGCAGTGGGACAGGGGGGGCCTATGGCTACACCTTC. V is TRBV9 and J is TRBJ1-2; 11 bases map to TRBD1. V was pared by 5 bases and J by 4 bases, with 4 bases of the junction left unmatched. CDR1 is SGDLS and CDR2 is YYNGEE in the germline V gene. The CDR3 loop spans 14 amino acids.

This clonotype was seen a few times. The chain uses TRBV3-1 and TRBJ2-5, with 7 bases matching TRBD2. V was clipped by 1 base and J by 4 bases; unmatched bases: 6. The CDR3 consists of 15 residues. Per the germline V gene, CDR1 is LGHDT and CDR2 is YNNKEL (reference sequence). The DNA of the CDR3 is TGTGCCAGCAGCCAAGCTAGCGGTGCCGCAGAGACCCAGTACTTC. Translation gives CASSQASGAAETQYF.

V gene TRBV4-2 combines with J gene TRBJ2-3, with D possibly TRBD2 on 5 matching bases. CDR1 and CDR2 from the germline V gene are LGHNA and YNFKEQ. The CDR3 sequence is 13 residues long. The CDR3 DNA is TGTGCGACGGGAAGGGTTGGCACAGATACGCAGTATTTT. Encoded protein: CATGRVGTDTQYF.

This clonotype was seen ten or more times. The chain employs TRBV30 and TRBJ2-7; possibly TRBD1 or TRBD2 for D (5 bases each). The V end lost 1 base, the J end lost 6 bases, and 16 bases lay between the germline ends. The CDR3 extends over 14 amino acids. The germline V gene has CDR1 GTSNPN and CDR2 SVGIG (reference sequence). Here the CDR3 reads CAWSAWDGRLEQYF. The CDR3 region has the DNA TGTGCCTGGAGTGCGTGGGACGGCCGTCTCGAGCAGTACTTC.

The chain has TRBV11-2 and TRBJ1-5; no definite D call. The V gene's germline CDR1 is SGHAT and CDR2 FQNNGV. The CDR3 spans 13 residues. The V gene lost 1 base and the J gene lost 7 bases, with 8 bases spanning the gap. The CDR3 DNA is TGTGCCAGCAGCTTAGCTAGAGGGCAGCCCCAGCATTTT. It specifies CASSLARGQPQHF.

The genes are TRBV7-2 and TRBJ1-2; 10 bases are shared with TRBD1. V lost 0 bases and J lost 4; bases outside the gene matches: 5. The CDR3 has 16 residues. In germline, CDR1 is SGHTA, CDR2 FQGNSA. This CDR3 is CASSLARQGARYGYTF. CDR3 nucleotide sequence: TGTGCCAGCAGCTTAGCCAGACAGGGGGCGCGCTATGGCTACACCTTC.

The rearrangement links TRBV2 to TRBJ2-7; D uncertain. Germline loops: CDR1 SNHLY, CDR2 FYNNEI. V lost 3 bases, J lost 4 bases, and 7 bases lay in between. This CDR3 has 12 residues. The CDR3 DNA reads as TGTGCCAGCAGTGAGACTGGGTACGAGCAGTACGTC. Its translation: CASSETGYEQYV.

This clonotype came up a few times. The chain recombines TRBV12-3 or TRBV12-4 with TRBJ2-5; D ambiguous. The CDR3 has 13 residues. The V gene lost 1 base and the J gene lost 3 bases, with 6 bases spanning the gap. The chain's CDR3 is CASSLEWKETQYF. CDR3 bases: TGTGCCAGCAGTTTAGAGTGGAAAGAGACCCAGTACTTC.

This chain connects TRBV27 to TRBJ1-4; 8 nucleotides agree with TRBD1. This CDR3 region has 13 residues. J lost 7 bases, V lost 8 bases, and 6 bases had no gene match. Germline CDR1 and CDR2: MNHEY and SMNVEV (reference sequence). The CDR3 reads CASRKQGAEKLFF. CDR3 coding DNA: TGTGCCAGCCGAAAGCAGGGGGCTGAAAAACTGTTTTTT.

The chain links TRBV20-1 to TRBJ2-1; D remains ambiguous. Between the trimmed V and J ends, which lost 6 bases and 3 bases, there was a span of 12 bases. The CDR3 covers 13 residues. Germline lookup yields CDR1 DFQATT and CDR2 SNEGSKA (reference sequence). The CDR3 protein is CSAKAADYNEQFF. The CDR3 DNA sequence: TGCAGTGCCAAGGCCGCAGACTACAATGAGCAGTTCTTC.

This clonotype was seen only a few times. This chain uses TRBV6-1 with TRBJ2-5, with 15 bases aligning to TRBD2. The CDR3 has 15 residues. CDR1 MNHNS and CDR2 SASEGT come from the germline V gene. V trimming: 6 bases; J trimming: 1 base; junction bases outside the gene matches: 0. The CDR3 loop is CASRGLAGGQETQYF. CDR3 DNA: TGTGCCAGCAGGGGACTAGCGGGGGGCCAAGAGACCCAGTACTTC.

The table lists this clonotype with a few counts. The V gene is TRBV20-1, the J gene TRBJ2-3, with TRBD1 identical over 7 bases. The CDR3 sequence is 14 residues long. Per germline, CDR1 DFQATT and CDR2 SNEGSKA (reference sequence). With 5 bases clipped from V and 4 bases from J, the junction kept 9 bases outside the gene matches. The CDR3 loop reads CSARPGQPADTQYF. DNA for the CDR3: TGCAGTGCTCGGCCGGGACAGCCGGCAGATACGCAGTATTTT.

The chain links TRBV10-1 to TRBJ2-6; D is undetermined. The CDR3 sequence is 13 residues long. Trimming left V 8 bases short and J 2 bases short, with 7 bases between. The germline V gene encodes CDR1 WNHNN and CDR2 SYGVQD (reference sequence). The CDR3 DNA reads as TGCGCCAGCCGAAAAGCTGGGGCCAACGTCCTGACTTTC. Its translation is CASRKAGANVLTF.

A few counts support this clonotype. The CDR3 DNA reads TGCAGCGTTGAAGGGACTAGCGGGGCCCAAGAGACCCAGTACTTC. Translated, it gives CSVEGTSGAQETQYF. This chain links TRBV29-1 with TRBJ2-5, with TRBD2 matching 12 bases. Germline V gene data show CDR1 as SQVTM and CDR2 as ANQGSEA. There are 15 residues in the CDR3. V dropped 1 base and J dropped 1; count of bases not matched to a gene: 1.